The clone carrying this T cell receptor beta chain showed up just a few times. Time point described: persistent/refractory GD, antithyroid drugs over 5 years with positive TRAb. Preparation of the TCR library used RNA extracted from PBMCs. These data are taken from a study of regulatory T cells in long-lasting Graves disease. Looking at the study overall: Graves' disease counted as persistent after over 5 years of antithyroid drugs with positive TSH receptor antibodies.

The authors built TCR beta libraries using iRepertoire HTBI primers and Arm-PCR of CDR3 regions. MiXCR was run by TCRdb on the multiplex PCR reads, yielding one entry per CDR3 protein. This table has around 300,000 distinct CDR3 sequences, 22% appearing once. This sample comprised peripheral blood mononuclear cells (PBMCs), obtained when the disease was refractory, from a patient treated with antithyroid drugs. This clonotype originated in a female donor with Graves disease.

Written as DNA, the CDR3 is TGTGCCAGCAGCAATACAGGGTACAATGAGCAGTTCTTC. Amino acids: CASSNTGYNEQFF. The J gene is TRBJ2-1, the V gene TRBV28; possibly TRBD1 for D (6 bases). Looked up from germline, CDR1 is MDHEN and CDR2 is SYDVKM. V gave up 6 bases and J gave up 4 bases, with 10 bases separating them. The CDR3 is made up of 13 amino acids.